The T cell receptor (beta chain) under discussion was sequenced for a study of T cell clonality in common variable immunodeficiency. General study points: Fewer deletions and N-nucleotide insertions were reportedly seen in common variable immunodeficiency TCR beta sequences.

With 5 bases clipped from V and 7 bases from J, the junction kept 10 bases outside the gene matches. CDR1 and CDR2 (germline): GTSNPN, SVGIG (reference sequence). The CDR3 has 14 residues. Diagnosis required reduced IgG, IgA and/or IgM with specific antibody deficiency. Aged roughly 9 to 65 years, CVID subjects averaged about 38 years old. Many counts were recorded for this clone. The antigen remains unidentified. Coverage ceases 3 residues before the CDR3 finishes, and the germline J gene fills in the end. TCRdb keeps only in-frame clones here, not all; method: immunoSEQ multiplex PCR. The sample contains approximately 24,000 clones, none of them singletons.

The rearrangement uses TRBV30 and TRBJ2-1; 8 bases match TRBD1. The material sequenced was peripheral blood mononuclear cells. The clonotype was recovered from a human donor with common variable immunodeficiency. The CDR3 spells CAWDSTGVENEQFF. The sequenced CDR3 bases are TGTGCCTGGGACTCGACAGGGGTGGAAAATGAG.